This T cell receptor (beta chain) was recorded in a study of cytomegalovirus exposure and HLA in healthy donors. The CDR3 contains 14 residues. Germline CDR1 is MNHEY and CDR2 is SMNVEV (reference sequence). With 3 bases removed from V and 2 bases from J, the gap between germline ends came to 11 bases. The study ran its PCR with 60 Vbeta and 13 Jbeta primers. Some clones are missing from TCRdb's copy, which holds only in-frame ones; the method was immunoSEQ multiplex PCR. This table holds around 210,000 clones, about 80% found once. This clonotype was obtained from a woman aged 25 to 39 in good health and CMV-seronegative. The sample consisted of PBMCs. The V and J genes are TRBV27 and TRBJ2-7, with a weak D call TRBD2 (6 bases). CDR3 amino acids: CASSFGGGPYEQYF. DNA of the CDR3: TGTGCCAGCAGTTTTGGGGGAGGCCCCTACGAGCAGTACTTC.